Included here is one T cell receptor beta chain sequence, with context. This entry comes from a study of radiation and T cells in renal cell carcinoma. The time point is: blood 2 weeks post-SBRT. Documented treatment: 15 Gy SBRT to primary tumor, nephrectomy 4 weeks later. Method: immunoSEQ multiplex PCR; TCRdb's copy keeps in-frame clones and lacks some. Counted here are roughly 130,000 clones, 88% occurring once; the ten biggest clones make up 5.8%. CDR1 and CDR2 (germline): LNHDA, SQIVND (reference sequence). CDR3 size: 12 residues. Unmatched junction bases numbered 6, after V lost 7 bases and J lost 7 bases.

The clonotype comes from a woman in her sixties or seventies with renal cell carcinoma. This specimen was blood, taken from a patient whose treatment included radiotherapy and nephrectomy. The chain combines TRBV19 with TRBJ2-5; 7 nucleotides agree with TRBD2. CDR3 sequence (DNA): TGTGCCAGTAAGGGGTCGGGAGGGACCCAGTACTTC. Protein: CASKGSGGTQYF.